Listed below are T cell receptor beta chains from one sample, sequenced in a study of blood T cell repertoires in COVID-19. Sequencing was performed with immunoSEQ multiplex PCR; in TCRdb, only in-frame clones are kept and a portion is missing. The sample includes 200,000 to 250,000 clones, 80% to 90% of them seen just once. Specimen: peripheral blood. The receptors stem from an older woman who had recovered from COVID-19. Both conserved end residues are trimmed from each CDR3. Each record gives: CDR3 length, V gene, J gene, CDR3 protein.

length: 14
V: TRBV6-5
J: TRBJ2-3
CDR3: ASSYSRGGLTDTQY

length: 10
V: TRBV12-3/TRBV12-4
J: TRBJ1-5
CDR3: ASRISNQPQH

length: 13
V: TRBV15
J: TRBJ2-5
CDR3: ATSRDSSSVGTQY

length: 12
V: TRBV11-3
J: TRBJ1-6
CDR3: ASSIGRGDSPLH

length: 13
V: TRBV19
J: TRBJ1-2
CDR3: ASSAGQGASYGYT

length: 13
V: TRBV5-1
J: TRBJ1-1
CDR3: ASSSGTARNTEAF

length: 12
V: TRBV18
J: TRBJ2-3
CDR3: ASSPPVARDTQY

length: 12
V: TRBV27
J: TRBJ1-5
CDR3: ASSLEAPYQPQH

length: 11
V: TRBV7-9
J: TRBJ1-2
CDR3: ASSRSTGNGYT

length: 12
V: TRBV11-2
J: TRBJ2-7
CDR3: ASSLAGNSYEQY

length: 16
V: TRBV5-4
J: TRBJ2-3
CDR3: ASSPGGITPHNTDTQY

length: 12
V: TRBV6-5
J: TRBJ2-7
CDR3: ASKRGLANNEQY

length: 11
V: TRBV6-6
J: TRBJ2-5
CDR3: ATEAARVETQY

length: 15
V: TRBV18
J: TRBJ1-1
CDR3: ASSPNIRVSVKTEAF

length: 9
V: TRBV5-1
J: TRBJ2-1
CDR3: ASSLVSEQF

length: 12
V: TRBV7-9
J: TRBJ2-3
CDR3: ASSSGLAGDTQY

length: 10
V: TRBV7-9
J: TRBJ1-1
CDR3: ASSFQGSEAF

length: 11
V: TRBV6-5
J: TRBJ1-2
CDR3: ASSHDRRLGYT

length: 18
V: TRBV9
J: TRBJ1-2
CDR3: ASSVVGEGQLYLSNYGYT

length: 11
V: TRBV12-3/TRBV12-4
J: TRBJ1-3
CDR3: ASSTGLGNTIY

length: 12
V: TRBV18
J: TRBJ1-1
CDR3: ASSPGEQNTEAF

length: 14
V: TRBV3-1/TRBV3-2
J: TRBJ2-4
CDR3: ASSQDGTSGGDIQY

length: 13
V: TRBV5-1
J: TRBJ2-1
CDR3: ASSLDGGSYNEQF

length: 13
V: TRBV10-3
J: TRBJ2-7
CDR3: AISELTGSSYEQY

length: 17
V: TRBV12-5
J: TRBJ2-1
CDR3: ASGLSPLAGGRKYNEQF

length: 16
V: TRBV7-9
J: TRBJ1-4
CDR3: ASSLLTGSASTNEKLF

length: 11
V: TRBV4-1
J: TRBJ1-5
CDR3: ASSQTVEGEQH

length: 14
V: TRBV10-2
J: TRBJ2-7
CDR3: ATFLGGGPPSYEQY

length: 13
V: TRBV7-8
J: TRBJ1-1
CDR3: ASSSQGAANTEAF

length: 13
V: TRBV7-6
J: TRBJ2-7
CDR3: ASSYRDRGHDEQY

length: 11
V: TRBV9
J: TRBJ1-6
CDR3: ASSVDGDSPLH

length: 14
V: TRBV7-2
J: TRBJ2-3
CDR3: ASSLFILRVGDTQY

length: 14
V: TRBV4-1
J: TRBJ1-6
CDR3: ASSQDTGQGYSPLH

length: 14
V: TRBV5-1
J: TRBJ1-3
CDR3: ASSLGDRTSGNTIY

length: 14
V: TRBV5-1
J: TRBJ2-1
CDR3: ASSLTTGVSYNEQF

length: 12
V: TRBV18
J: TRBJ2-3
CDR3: ASSHRELTDTQY

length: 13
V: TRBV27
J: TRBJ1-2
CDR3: ASSLSGTGPYGYT

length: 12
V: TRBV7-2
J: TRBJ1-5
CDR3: ASSLVAGNQPQH

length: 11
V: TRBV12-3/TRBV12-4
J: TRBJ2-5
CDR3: ASSFATKETQY

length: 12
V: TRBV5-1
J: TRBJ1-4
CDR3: ASSPRQAGEKLF

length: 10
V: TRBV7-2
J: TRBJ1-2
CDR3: ASSPRGWGYT

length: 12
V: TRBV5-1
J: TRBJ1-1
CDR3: ASSLEGQGDEAF

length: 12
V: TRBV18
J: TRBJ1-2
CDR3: ASSPLVVNYGYT

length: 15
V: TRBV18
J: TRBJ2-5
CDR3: ASSPPGGLGAQETQY

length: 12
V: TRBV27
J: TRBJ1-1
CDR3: ASSVGQANTEAF

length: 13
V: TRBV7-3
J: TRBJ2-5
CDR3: ASSLGLGGQETQY

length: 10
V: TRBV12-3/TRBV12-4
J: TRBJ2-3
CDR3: ASSLSGLPQY

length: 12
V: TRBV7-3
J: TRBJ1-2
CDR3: ASSLEGAGHGYT